This T cell receptor beta chain was captured by sequencing in a study of blood T cell repertoires in COVID-19. Clones were read by immunoSEQ multiplex PCR, and TCRdb kept only the in-frame ones, dropping some. The sample yields nearly 300,000 clones, over 85% seen once. Germline V CDR1 and CDR2: SGHNT, YYREEE (reference sequence). Germline trimming cut 5 bases from V and 3 bases from J; bases unmatched to any gene: 7. CDR3 length: 14 residues. This study enrolled people aged roughly 18 to 100 from about 26 US geographic areas. This receptor was obtained from a woman between 45 and 60 years old who had been exposed to COVID-19. The sample consisted of PBMCs or T cells enriched from blood (not recorded which). The chain links TRBV5-4 to TRBJ1-1, with 7 bases matching TRBD1. CDR3 nucleotide sequence: TGTGCCAGCAGTTATGCCACAGGGGACACTGAAGCTTTCTTT. Its translation: CASSYATGDTEAFF.